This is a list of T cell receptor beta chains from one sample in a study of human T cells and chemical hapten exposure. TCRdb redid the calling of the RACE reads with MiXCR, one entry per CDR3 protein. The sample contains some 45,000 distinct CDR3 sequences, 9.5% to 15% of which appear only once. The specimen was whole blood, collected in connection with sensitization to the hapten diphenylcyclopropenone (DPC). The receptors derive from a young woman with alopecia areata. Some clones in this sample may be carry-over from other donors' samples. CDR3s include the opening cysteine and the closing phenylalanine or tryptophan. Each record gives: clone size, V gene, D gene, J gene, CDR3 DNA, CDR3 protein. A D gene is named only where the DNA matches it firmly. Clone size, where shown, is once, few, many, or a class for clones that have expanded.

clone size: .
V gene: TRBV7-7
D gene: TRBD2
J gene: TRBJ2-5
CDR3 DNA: TGTGCCAGCAGCTCCCCGGGGGGAGAGACCCAGTACTTC
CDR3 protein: CASSSPGGETQYF

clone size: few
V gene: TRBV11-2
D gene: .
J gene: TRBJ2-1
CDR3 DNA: TGTGCCAGCAACAAACAGCTATCTAATGAGCAGTTCTTC
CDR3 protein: CASNKQLSNEQFF

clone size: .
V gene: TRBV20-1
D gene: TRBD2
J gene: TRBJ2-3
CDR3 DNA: TGCAGTGCTATAGCGGGAGGTAGCACAGATACGCAGTATTTT
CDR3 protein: CSAIAGGSTDTQYF

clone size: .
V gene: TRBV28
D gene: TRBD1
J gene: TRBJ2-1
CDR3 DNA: TGTGCCAGCGAAAAACAGGGGTTCCCCTACAATGAGCAGTTCTTC
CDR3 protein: CASEKQGFPYNEQFF

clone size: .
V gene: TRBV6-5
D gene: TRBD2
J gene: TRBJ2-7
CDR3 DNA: TGTGCCAGCAGTTACTTGTTGGCGGGAGTAAACGAGCAGTACTTC
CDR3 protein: CASSYLLAGVNEQYF

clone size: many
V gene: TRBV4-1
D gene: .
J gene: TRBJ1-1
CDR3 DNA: TGCGCCAGCAGCCAAAGTAGGCTGAACACTGAAGCTTTCTTT
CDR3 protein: CASSQSRLNTEAFF

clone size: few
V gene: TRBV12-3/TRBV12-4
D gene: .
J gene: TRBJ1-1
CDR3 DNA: TGTGCCAGCAGCCTTACAGGGTCCGATGAAGCTTTCTTT
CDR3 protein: CASSLTGSDEAFF

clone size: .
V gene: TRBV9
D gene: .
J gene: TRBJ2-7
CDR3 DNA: TGTGCCAGCAGCGCCATTATTAGGGACCGCAGACCCTACGAGCAGTACTTC
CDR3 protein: CASSAIIRDRRPYEQYF

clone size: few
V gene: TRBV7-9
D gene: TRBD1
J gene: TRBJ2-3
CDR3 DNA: TGTGCCAGCAGCCCCGCCTCGGGGACAGGGGGCGCAGATACGCAGTATTTT
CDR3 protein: CASSPASGTGGADTQYF

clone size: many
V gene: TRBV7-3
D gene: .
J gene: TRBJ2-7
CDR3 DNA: TGTGCCAGCAGCCCCCAGGCCGGGAGCTCCTACGAGCAGTACTTC
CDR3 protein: CASSPQAGSSYEQYF

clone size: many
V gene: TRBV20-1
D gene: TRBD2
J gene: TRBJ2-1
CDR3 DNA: TGCAGTGCTAGGGTTTCTAGCGGGAGGAATGAGCAGTTCTTC
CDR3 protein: CSARVSSGRNEQFF

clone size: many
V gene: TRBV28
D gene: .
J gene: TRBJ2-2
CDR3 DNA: TGTGCCAGCAACGTCTATTCTTACGGAGGACAAGGAACCACCGGGGAGCTGTTTTTT
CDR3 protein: CASNVYSYGGQGTTGELFF

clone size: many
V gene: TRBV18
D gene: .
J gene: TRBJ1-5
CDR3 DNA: TGTGCCAGCTCACCGAGGGGCGGTCCAAGCAATCAGCCCCAGCATTTT
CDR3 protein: CASSPRGGPSNQPQHF

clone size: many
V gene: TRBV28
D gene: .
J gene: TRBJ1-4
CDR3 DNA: TGTGCCAGCAGTTTAGGGGGGTTAAATGAAAAACTGTTTTTT
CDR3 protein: CASSLGGLNEKLFF

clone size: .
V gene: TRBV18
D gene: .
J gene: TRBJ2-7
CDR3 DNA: TGTGCCAGCTCACCAAAGAACCTGGAGCAGTACTTC
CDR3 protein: CASSPKNLEQYF

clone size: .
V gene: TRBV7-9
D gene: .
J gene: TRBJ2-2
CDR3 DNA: TGTGCCAGCAGCTTAGAGTGGGAAACCGGGGAGCTGTTTTTT
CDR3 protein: CASSLEWETGELFF

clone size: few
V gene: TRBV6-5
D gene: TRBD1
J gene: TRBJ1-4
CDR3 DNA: TGTGCCAGCAGTCCCGGGACAGGGCCTGCAACTAATGAAAAACTGTTTTTT
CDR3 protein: CASSPGTGPATNEKLFF

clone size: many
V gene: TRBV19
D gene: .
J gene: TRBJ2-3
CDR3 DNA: TGTGCCAGTAGTATAGATGACCGCCAGGGGACCACAGATACGCAGTATTTT
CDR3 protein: CASSIDDRQGTTDTQYF

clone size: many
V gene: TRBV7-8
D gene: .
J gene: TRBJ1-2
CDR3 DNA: TGTGCCAGCAGCTTAGGGGAGGTACGGGAGTACTATGGCTACACCTTC
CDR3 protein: CASSLGEVREYYGYTF

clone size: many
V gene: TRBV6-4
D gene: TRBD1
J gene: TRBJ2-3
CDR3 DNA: TGTGCCAGCAGTGACTCGACAGGGGCAGATACGCAGTATTTT
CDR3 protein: CASSDSTGADTQYF

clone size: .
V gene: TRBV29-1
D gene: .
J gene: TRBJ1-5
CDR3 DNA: TGCAGCGTTGAAGATTTGAAGCAGCCCCAGCATTTT
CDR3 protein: CSVEDLKQPQHF

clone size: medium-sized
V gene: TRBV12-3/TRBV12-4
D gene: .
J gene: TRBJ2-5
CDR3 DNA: TGTGCCAGCAGTCCGCCGAGGGGAGAGACCCAGTACTTC
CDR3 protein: CASSPPRGETQYF

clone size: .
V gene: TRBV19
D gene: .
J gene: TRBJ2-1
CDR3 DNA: TGTGCCAGTAGGAATGTAGCGTCTAGCTCCTACAATGAGCAGTTCTTC
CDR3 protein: CASRNVASSSYNEQFF

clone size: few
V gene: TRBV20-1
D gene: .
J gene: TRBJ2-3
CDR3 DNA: TGCAGTGCTAGGTTAAGGGCGAGCACAGATACGCAGTATTTT
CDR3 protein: CSARLRASTDTQYF

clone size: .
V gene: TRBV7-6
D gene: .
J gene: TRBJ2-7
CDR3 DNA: TGTGCCAGCAGCTCGCCCTCGGCAGAGCAGTACTTC
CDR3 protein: CASSSPSAEQYF

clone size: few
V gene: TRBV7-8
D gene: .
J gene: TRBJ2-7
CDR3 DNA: TGTGCCAGCAGCTCCGACAGGAGGTACGAGCAGTACTTC
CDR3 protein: CASSSDRRYEQYF

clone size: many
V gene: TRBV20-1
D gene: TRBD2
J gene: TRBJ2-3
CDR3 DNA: TGCAGTGCTAGAGAGGCGGGACTAGCGGCAGATACGCAGTATTTT
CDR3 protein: CSAREAGLAADTQYF

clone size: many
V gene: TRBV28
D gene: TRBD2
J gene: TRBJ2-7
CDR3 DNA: TGTGCCAGCAGTTCCACCGGGACTAACTACTACGAGCAGTACTTC
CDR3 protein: CASSSTGTNYYEQYF

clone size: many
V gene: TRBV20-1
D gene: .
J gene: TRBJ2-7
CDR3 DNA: TGCAGTGCTAGTTGGCGGGGAAGCCCCCCGAACTTTTCCTACGAGCAGTACTTC
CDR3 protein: CSASWRGSPPNFSYEQYF

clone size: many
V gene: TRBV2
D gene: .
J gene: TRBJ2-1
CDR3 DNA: TGTGCCAGCAGTTCCCTCGACTCGAGTTACAATGAGCAGTTCTTC
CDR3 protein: CASSSLDSSYNEQFF

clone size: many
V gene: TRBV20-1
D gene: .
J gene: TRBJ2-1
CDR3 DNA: TGCAGTGCCTTGATGTCCCCCTCCTACAATGAGCAGTTCTTC
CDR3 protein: CSALMSPSYNEQFF

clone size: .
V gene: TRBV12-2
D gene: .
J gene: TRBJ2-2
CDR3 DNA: TGTGCAAGTCGCTTAGAGAGGACTCGGAGCGGGATAACCTTCACCGGGGAGCTGTTTTTT
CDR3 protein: CASRLERTRSGITFTGELFF

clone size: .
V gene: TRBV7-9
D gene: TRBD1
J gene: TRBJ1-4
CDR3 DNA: TGTGCCAGCAGCTTACGGACAGGGATGGCAACTAATGAAAAACTGTTTTTT
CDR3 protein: CASSLRTGMATNEKLFF